The next 25 T cell receptor beta chains were all read from a single sample in a study of shared clonotypes between healthy human individuals. Assay used: immunoSEQ multiplex PCR; TCRdb lists only in-frame clones, some missing. The sample lists roughly 500,000 clones, around four fifths occurring once. What was sequenced was PBMCs. The source is a woman aged 40 to 50 in good health. Some clones in this sample may be carry-over from other donors' samples.

This sequence joins TRBV5-4 and TRBJ2-1; 8 bases align to TRBD1. CDR3 length equals 15 residues. V was clipped by 3 bases and J by 4 bases; unmatched bases: 6. CDR1 is SGHNT, CDR2 YYREEE, per germline (reference sequence). This CDR3 is CASSSYRGAYNEQFF. In DNA, the CDR3 is TGTGCCAGCAGCTCCTACAGGGGGGCGTACAATGAGCAGTTCTTC.

This sequence joins TRBV29-1 and TRBJ2-7, with a weak D call TRBD1 (6 bases). Germline assignment: CDR1 SQVTM and CDR2 ANQGSEA. The length of the CDR3 is 13 residues. The V end was cut by 5 bases, the J end by 6 bases, with 17 bases between. The CDR3 DNA reads as TGCAGCGTTCATCTTGGGGGCGCGGGCGAGCAGTACTTC. This codes for CSVHLGGAGEQYF.

The chain links TRBV9 to TRBJ2-7; D is perhaps TRBD1 (5 bases). The CDR3 has 13 amino acids. The V end lost 0 bases, the J end lost 6 bases, and 10 bases lay between the germline ends. Germline CDR1 reads SGDLS; CDR2 reads YYNGEE. The CDR3 DNA reads as TGTGCCAGCAGCGTAGCCCACAGGACCGAGCAGTACTTC. Its translation: CASSVAHRTEQYF.

The V call is TRBV19, the J call TRBJ2-4; 7 bases are shared with TRBD2. The junction had 6 bases not matched to a gene; V was cut back by 8 bases and J by 5 bases. Germline CDR1 is LNHDA and CDR2 is SQIVND (reference sequence). This CDR3 has 13 amino acids. The CDR3 is CASAGTIQNIQYF. The CDR3 DNA reads TGTGCCAGTGCCGGGACTATACAAAACATTCAGTACTTC.

This chain joins TRBV5-1 and TRBJ1-1; D remains ambiguous. Germline V gene sequence: CDR1 SGHRS, CDR2 YFSETQ. V was cut by 0 bases and J by 2 bases, with 11 bases left in between. The length of the CDR3 is 15 residues. The CDR3 reads CASSLERAINTEAFF. DNA of the CDR3: TGCGCCAGCAGCTTGGAAAGGGCCATAAACACTGAAGCTTTCTTT.

J is TRBJ2-3 and V is TRBV19; the match to TRBD2 covers 7 bases. The V segment lost 4 bases and the J segment 2 bases; nucleotides outside the gene matches: 6. The CDR3 is made up of 15 amino acids. CDR1 and CDR2 from the germline V gene are LNHDA and SQIVND (reference sequence). The DNA of the CDR3 is TGTGCCAGTAGTAGGGGGGGACGGATCACAGATACGCAGTATTTT. Its protein is CASSRGGRITDTQYF. The variable domain in full, completed from reference TRBV19 and TRBJ2-3, reads DGGITQSPKYLFRKEGQNVTLSCEQNLNHDAMYWYRQDPGQGLRLIYYSQIVNDFQKGDIAEGYSVSREKKESFPLTVTSAQKNPTAFYLCASSRGGRITDTQYFGPGTRLTVL.

This clone was observed a single time. The chain recombines TRBV7-3 with TRBJ2-7; 9 nucleotides agree with TRBD2. V lost 5 bases and J lost 10; bases outside the gene matches: 15. The CDR3 loop spans 15 amino acids. The V gene's germline CDR1 is SGHTA and CDR2 FQGTGA. The CDR3 loop is CASSTNLAGTSAQYF. The CDR3 nucleotides read TGTGCCAGCAGCACAAATCTAGCGGGGACATCCGCCCAGTACTTC.

For this clone: Given a much more abundant clone one base away, this may be a read error. The CDR3 here is CAWGRRGNSPLHF. The DNA for the CDR3 is TGTGCCTGGGGGAGAAGAGGGAATTCACCCCTCCACTTT. The V gene is TRBV30, the J gene TRBJ1-6; D gene ambiguous. CDR3 size: 13 residues. Deletions cut 5 bases from V and 7 bases from J, with 12 bases between. Germline V gene data show CDR1 as GTSNPN and CDR2 as SVGIG (reference sequence).

This clone was observed a few times. The chain carries TRBV18 and TRBJ2-1; no definite D call. Trimming took off 0 bases at V and 2 bases at J, with 11 bases between the two ends. The CDR3 has 16 amino acids. Germline V CDR1 and CDR2: KGHSH, LQKENI. CDR3: CASSPPVGFAYNEQFF. The CDR3 bases are TGTGCCAGCTCACCACCGGTGGGTTTCGCCTACAATGAGCAGTTCTTC.

The J gene is TRBJ1-1, the V gene TRBV7-2; 9 bases match TRBD1. This CDR3 region has 13 residues. Germline trimming cut 8 bases from V and 5 bases from J; bases unmatched to any gene: 6. The germline CDR1 and CDR2 sequences are SGHTA and FQGNSA. The DNA for the CDR3 is TGTGCCAGCGGAGGACAGGGGAGGACTGAAGCTTTCTTT. Protein: CASGGQGRTEAFF.

The table lists this clone with a few counts. V usage is TRBV13 and J usage is TRBJ1-1; perhaps TRBD1 as D (5 bases). V was shortened by 5 bases and J by 4 bases, with 14 bases between the two germline ends. Germline V gene data show CDR1 as PRHDT and CDR2 as FYEKMQ (reference sequence). The CDR3 totals 14 residues. The CDR3 here is CASSPGVLGTEAFF. For the CDR3, the DNA is TGTGCCAGCAGCCCGGGGGTTCTGGGCACTGAAGCTTTCTTT.

V and J are TRBV11-2 and TRBJ2-4; D ambiguous. This CDR3 is built from 13 residues. Germline CDR1 and CDR2: SGHAT and FQNNGV. Between the trimmed V and J ends, which lost 7 bases and 10 bases, there was a span of 17 bases. The CDR3 DNA reads as TGTGCCAGCATAGAGAATAGCTATGGTATTCAGTACTTC. Residues: CASIENSYGIQYF.

The count of this clone is one. The chain recombines TRBV30 with TRBJ2-1, with D uncertain. The V end was cut by 0 bases, the J end by 7 bases, with 7 bases between. Germline CDR1 GTSNPN, CDR2 SVGIG (reference sequence). The CDR3 loop spans 12 amino acids. CDR3 residues: CAWSVLENEQFF. CDR3 DNA sequence: TGTGCCTGGAGTGTACTGGAGAATGAGCAGTTCTTC.

This sequence joins TRBV28 and TRBJ2-6, with a tentative D call TRBD2 (6 bases). Germline V lookup: CDR1 MDHEN, CDR2 SYDVKM. The CDR3 is 17 amino acids. Trimming cost V 7 bases and J 0 bases, with 16 bases left between them. Here the CDR3 DNA reads TGTGCCAGCACCTTGGGGGGAGTCCCCTCTGGGGCCAACGTCCTGACTTTC. Translated, it gives CASTLGGVPSGANVLTF.

This clone was counted a few times. The chain links TRBV27 to TRBJ1-2, with 8 bases identical to TRBD1. Germline CDR1 and CDR2: MNHEY and SMNVEV (reference sequence). This CDR3 spans 15 amino acids. Losses at the gene ends were 5 bases for V and 5 bases for J; bases not matched to a gene: 10. For the CDR3, the DNA is TGTGCCAGCAGTCCATCGGACAGGGACGCTTATGGCTACACCTTC. Translated: CASSPSDRDAYGYTF.

The chain uses TRBV7-2 and TRBJ2-7; 8 bases line up with TRBD2. The CDR3 has 15 amino acids. Germline trimming cut 4 bases from V and 5 bases from J; bases unmatched to any gene: 10. Germline V gene lookup returns CDR1 SGHTA and CDR2 FQGNSA. In DNA, the CDR3 is TGTGCCAGCAGCTCCTCGGGAGGGATAGACAACGAGCAGTACTTC. This codes for CASSSSGGIDNEQYF. Full variable domain (remainder filled in from reference TRBV7-2 and TRBJ2-7): GAGVSQSPSNKVTEKGKDVELRCDPISGHTALYWYRQSLGQGLEFLIYFQGNSAPDKSGLPSDRFSAERTGGSVSTLTIQRTQQEDSAVYLCASSSSGGIDNEQYFGPGTRLTVT.

The chain combines TRBV7-3 with TRBJ2-1, with 9 bases lining up with TRBD2. J gave up 6 bases and V 2 bases, and 8 bases lay outside the gene matches. This CDR3 has 16 residues. Germline V gene lookup returns CDR1 SGHTA and CDR2 FQGTGA. CDR3 nucleotide sequence: TGTGCCAGCAGCTTATGGGTGGGTAGCGGGAGCAATGAGCAGTTCTTC. Translation: CASSLWVGSGSNEQFF.

V gene TRBV5-4 combines with J gene TRBJ1-4; a possible D gene is TRBD1 (5 bases). The germline CDR1 and CDR2 sequences are SGHNT and YYREEE (reference sequence). The V and J ends lost 2 bases and 0 bases respectively, with 8 bases between them. The CDR3 contains 15 residues. The CDR3, as DNA: TGTGCCAGCAGCTTTGACAGTTCAACTAATGAAAAACTGTTTTTT. Its protein product is CASSFDSSTNEKLFF.

The chain links TRBV25-1 to TRBJ1-2, with D unclear. The germline gives CDR1 MGHDK, CDR2 SYGVNS. This CDR3 region has 13 residues. The V gene lost 2 bases and the J gene lost 8 bases, with 12 bases spanning the gap. The CDR3 DNA is TGTGCCAGCAGTGAACGGCAGGTGGGAGGCTACACCTTC. This gives the protein CASSERQVGGYTF.

The genes are TRBV19 and TRBJ2-7; no reliable D call. CDR3 length equals 12 residues. V was shortened by 6 bases and J by 1 base, with 7 bases between the two germline ends. Germline assignment: CDR1 LNHDA and CDR2 SQIVND (reference sequence). CDR3 sequence: CASSGYSYEQYF. The CDR3 DNA reads TGTGCCAGTAGCGGGTATTCCTACGAGCAGTACTTC.

The rearrangement links TRBV18 to TRBJ1-5, with 7 bases lining up with TRBD1. The CDR3 covers 19 residues. Germline V gene lookup returns CDR1 KGHSH and CDR2 LQKENI. Trimming took 4 bases from V and 2 from J; bases not matched to a gene: 17. The CDR3 coding sequence is TGTGCCAGCTCACACTCCTTAGAGGGGGCGATAGGAGGCAATCAGCCCCAGCATTTT. Translated, it gives CASSHSLEGAIGGNQPQHF.

This rearrangement joins TRBV7-2 to TRBJ2-7; D remains unclear. CDR3 length: 12 residues. The germline CDR1 and CDR2 sequences are SGHTA and FQGNSA. Trimming shortened V by 1 base and J by 3 bases, and 4 bases separated the two germline ends. CDR3 sequence (DNA): TGTGCCAGCAGCTTAGACCACTACGAGCAGTACTTC. Its translation: CASSLDHYEQYF.

V and J are TRBV27 and TRBJ2-1, with D possibly matching TRBD2 (6 bases). V lost 0 bases to trimming and J lost 10 bases, with 10 bases between them. Germline V lookup: CDR1 MNHEY, CDR2 SMNVEV (reference sequence). The CDR3 has 13 residues. CDR3 residues: CASSLSPGVEQFF. DNA for the CDR3: TGTGCCAGCAGTTTATCCCCGGGAGTGGAGCAGTTCTTC.

This clone was recorded only once. J is TRBJ2-6 and V is TRBV11-2, with 8 nucleotides matching TRBD1. The CDR3 consists of 17 residues. Germline CDR1 SGHAT, CDR2 FQNNGV. The V segment lost 6 bases and the J segment 0 bases; nucleotides outside the gene matches: 7. CDR3 bases: TGTGCCAGCAGAACCGGGACAGGACTCTCTGGGGCCAACGTCCTGACTTTC. Amino acid sequence: CASRTGTGLSGANVLTF.

This sequence joins TRBV5-1 and TRBJ1-5; 8 bases align to TRBD1. The germline CDR1 and CDR2 sequences are SGHRS and YFSETQ. The CDR3 sequence is 15 residues long. The V segment lost 5 bases and the J segment 3 bases; nucleotides outside the gene matches: 7. CDR3 sequence (DNA): TGCGCCAGCAGTCCCGGGACAGGAGACAATCAGCCCCAGCATTTT. Residues: CASSPGTGDNQPQHF.